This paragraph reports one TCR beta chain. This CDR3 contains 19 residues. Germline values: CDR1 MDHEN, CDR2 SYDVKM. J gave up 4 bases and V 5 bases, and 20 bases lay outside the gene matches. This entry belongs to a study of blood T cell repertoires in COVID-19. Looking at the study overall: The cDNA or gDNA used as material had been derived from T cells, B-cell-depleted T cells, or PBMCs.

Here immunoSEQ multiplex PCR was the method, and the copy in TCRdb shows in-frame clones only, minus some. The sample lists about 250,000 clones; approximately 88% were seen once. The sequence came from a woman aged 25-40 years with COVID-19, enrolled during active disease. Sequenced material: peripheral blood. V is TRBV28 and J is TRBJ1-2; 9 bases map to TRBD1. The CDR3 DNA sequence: TGTGCCAGCAGTGTAGAGTCCCCGGGACAGGGAGAAGGGAGCTATGGCTACACCTTC. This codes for CASSVESPGQGEGSYGYTF.